This entry is about one TCR beta chain. This sample stems from a study of CD8+CD57+ T cells in acquired aplastic anemia. Patients included in sequencing had previously demonstrated CD8+CD57+ cell expansion by flow cytometry. J lost 5 bases, V lost 3 bases, and 7 bases had no gene match. Germline CDR1 is LGHNA and CDR2 is YNFKEQ. CDR3 length equals 16 residues. Profiling of TCR beta VDJ combinations and CDR3 sequences used genomic DNA as template. TCRdb independently ran MiXCR on the reads; one entry per CDR3 protein. This sample has under 500,000 distinct CDR3 sequences, with approximately 33% found just once.

The TCR originated in a human donor with aplastic anemia. What was sequenced was sorted CD4+, CD8+, or CD8+CD57+ T cells (not recorded which) from PBMCs. V gene TRBV4-2 combines with J gene TRBJ1-1; the match to TRBD1 covers 12 bases. This CDR3 is CASSQGQGARSTEAFF. The CDR3 nucleotides are TGTGCCAGCAGCCAGGGACAGGGGGCGCGAAGTACTGAAGCTTTCTTT.